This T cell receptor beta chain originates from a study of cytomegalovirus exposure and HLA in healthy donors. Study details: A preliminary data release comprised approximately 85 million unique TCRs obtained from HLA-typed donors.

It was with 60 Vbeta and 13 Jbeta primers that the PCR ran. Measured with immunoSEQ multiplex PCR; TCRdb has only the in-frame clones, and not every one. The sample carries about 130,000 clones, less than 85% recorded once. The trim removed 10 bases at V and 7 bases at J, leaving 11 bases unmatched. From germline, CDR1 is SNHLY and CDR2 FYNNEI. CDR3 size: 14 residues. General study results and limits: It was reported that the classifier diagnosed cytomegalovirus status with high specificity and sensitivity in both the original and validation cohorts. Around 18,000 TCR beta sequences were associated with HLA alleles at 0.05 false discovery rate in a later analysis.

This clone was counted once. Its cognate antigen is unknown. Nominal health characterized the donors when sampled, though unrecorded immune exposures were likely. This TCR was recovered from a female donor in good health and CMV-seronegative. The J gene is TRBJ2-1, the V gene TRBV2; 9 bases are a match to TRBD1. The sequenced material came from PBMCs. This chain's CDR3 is CATRPRTGVNEQFF. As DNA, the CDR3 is TGTGCCACCCGCCCCCGGACAGGGGTAAATGAGCAGTTCTTC.